This is a list of T cell receptor beta chains from one sample in a study of blood T cell repertoires in COVID-19. The data were produced by immunoSEQ multiplex PCR, yet TCRdb's version contains in-frame clones alone and is incomplete. Found here are around 280,000 clones, about nine tenths of them singletons; the top ten hold 8.5% to 14%. Sequenced material: peripheral blood. The receptors were sampled from a woman aged 25 to 39 with COVID-19, enrolled during active disease. Both conserved end residues are part of each CDR3. A D gene is named only where the DNA matches it firmly. Only some rows state a clone size, as once, few, many or a class for expanded clones.

j_call v_call d_call clone_size cdr3_aa cdr3_nt
TRBJ2-3 TRBV29-1 TRBD2 - CSLTAGGSTDTQYF TGCAGCCTTACAGCGGGGGGGAGCACAGATACGCAGTATTTT
TRBJ1-2 TRBV4-2 TRBD1 - CASSQDKRTGGSYGYTF TGTGCCAGCAGCCAAGATAAACGGACAGGGGGCAGCTATGGCTACACCTTC
TRBJ1-1 TRBV4-1 TRBD1 - CASSPGQGRRVAEAFF TGCGCCAGCAGCCCCGGACAGGGACGGAGAGTGGCTGAAGCTTTCTTT
TRBJ1-5 TRBV7-5 - - CVRSWSRGYSNQPQHF TGTGTCAGAAGCTGGTCCAGGGGGTATAGCAATCAGCCCCAGCATTTT
TRBJ2-7 TRBV29-1 TRBD2 - CSVEDLRGVPYEQYF TGCAGCGTTGAAGATCTACGGGGGGTCCCCTACGAGCAGTACTTC
TRBJ2-7 TRBV11-3 - - CASSSGMSYEQYF TGTGCCAGCAGCTCCGGGATGTCCTACGAGCAGTACTTC
TRBJ2-1 TRBV6-4 TRBD2 - CASSDSFAGGTYNEQFF TGTGCCAGCAGTGACTCGTTCGCCGGGGGGACCTACAATGAGCAGTTCTTC
TRBJ2-3 TRBV30 TRBD2 - CASATTSGGAGDTQYF TGTGCCTCCGCCACGACTAGCGGGGGGGCGGGGGATACGCAGTATTTT
TRBJ1-2 TRBV12-3/TRBV12-4 - - CASSLGPWDGYTF TGTGCCAGCAGTTTGGGCCCCTGGGATGGCTACACCTTC
TRBJ1-2 TRBV10-3 - - CAISEVEYGYTF TGTGCCATCAGTGAAGTTGAGTATGGCTACACCTTC
TRBJ2-1 TRBV19 TRBD2 - CASSLGDYTEQFF TGTGCCAGTAGTCTTGGGGACTACACAGAGCAGTTCTTC
TRBJ2-7 TRBV27 - - CASRGVRGASYEQYF TGTGCCAGCAGGGGGGTGCGGGGCGCATCCTACGAGCAGTACTTC
TRBJ2-1 TRBV7-7 - - CASSMTRGREQFF TGTGCCAGCAGCATGACTAGGGGCCGTGAGCAGTTCTTC
TRBJ2-3 TRBV10-2 TRBD2 - CASSDLAGGPDTQYF TGCGCCAGCAGTGACTTAGCGGGGGGGCCAGATACGCAGTATTTT
TRBJ1-1 TRBV4-2 - - CASSQELRYEAFF TGTGCCAGCAGCCAAGAGTTACGGTATGAAGCTTTCTTT
TRBJ1-2 TRBV29-1 - - CSVATGNYGYTF TGCAGCGTTGCCACAGGGAACTATGGCTACACCTTC
TRBJ2-1 TRBV19 - once CASSIAGAGPESSYNEQFF TGTGCCAGTAGTATAGCTGGGGCAGGGCCCGAGAGCTCCTACAATGAGCAGTTCTTC
TRBJ2-7 TRBV5-5 TRBD1 - CASSLKPGQGRVYEQYF TGTGCCAGCAGCTTGAAACCGGGACAGGGAAGAGTCTACGAGCAGTACTTC
TRBJ2-1 TRBV15 - - CATSRDPLRGEQFF TGTGCCACCAGCAGAGATCCCCTTAGGGGTGAGCAGTTCTTC
TRBJ1-1 TRBV29-1 TRBD1 - CSVRDRRNTEAFF TGCAGCGTTCGGGACAGGAGGAACACTGAAGCTTTCTTT
TRBJ1-4 TRBV3-1/TRBV3-2 - - CASSPPGSEAKLFF TGTGCCAGCAGCCCCCCCGGTTCCGAGGCAAAACTGTTTTTT
TRBJ2-3 TRBV4-1 - - CASSQAGGSTDTQYF TGCGCCAGCAGCCAAGCTGGGGGGAGCACAGATACGCAGTATTTT
TRBJ1-3 TRBV2 TRBD1 - CASRPGQGNANTIYF TGTGCCAGCAGGCCGGGACAGGGGAACGCGAACACCATATATTTT
TRBJ2-2 TRBV5-4 - - CASRQGTGELFF TGTGCCAGCAGACAGGGCACCGGGGAGCTGTTTTTT
TRBJ1-6 TRBV7-8 - - CASSLDAGRSPLHF TGTGCCAGCAGCTTAGATGCGGGAAGGTCACCCCTCCACTTT
TRBJ1-4 TRBV7-9 TRBD1 - CASRSQGIYEKLFF TGTGCCAGCCGATCACAGGGGATTTATGAAAAACTGTTTTTT
TRBJ1-2 TRBV5-4 - - CASSLVATGNYGYTF TGTGCCAGCAGCTTGGTAGCAACGGGAAACTATGGCTACACCTTC
TRBJ2-3 TRBV5-1 TRBD2 - CASSYIPSGGGTDTQYF TGCGCCAGCAGCTACATCCCGAGTGGGGGGGGCACAGATACGCAGTATTTT
TRBJ1-4 TRBV4-1 - - CASSQTPQGREKLFF TGCGCCAGCAGCCAGACTCCGCAGGGTCGCGAAAAACTGTTTTTT
TRBJ2-7 TRBV18 - once CASSESSYEQYF TGTGCCAGCTCGGAGAGCTCCTACGAGCAGTACTTC
TRBJ1-6 TRBV24-1 - - CAILTGFGASPLHF TGTGCCATTCTTACAGGGTTCGGCGCTTCACCCCTCCACTTT
TRBJ1-6 TRBV5-1 - - CASSLGGGSSSPLHF TGCGCCAGCAGCTTGGGGGGGGGCAGTTCGTCACCCCTCCACTTT
TRBJ1-6 TRBV27 TRBD1 - CASSSGTDNSPLHF TGTGCCAGCAGTTCCGGGACAGATAATTCACCCCTCCACTTT
TRBJ1-6 TRBV2 - - CASYGAPSYSPLHF TGTGCCAGCTATGGGGCCCCGAGCTATTCACCCCTCCACTTT
TRBJ2-1 TRBV6-4 TRBD1 - CASSETGTYNEQFF TGTGCCAGCTCAGAGACAGGGACCTACAATGAGCAGTTCTTC
TRBJ1-4 TRBV27 TRBD1 - CASRVRTGSNEKLFF TGTGCCAGCAGGGTTAGGACAGGGTCTAATGAAAAACTGTTTTTT
TRBJ2-5 TRBV7-6 - - CASSLGPFGGGPQETQYF TGTGCCAGCAGCTTAGGCCCTTTTGGCGGGGGCCCTCAAGAGACCCAGTACTTC
TRBJ1-1 TRBV18 - once CASSSRGIGANTEAFF TGTGCCAGCTCCTCACGAGGAATAGGGGCGAACACTGAAGCTTTCTTT
TRBJ2-3 TRBV12-5 - - CASGVSGTDTQYF TGTGCTAGTGGAGTGTCGGGCACAGATACGCAGTATTTT
TRBJ2-6 TRBV29-1 TRBD1 - CSVGVVTGTGHTWSSGANVLTF TGCAGCGTTGGGGTTGTGACCGGGACAGGTCACACGTGGAGCTCTGGGGCCAACGTCCTGACTTTC
TRBJ2-7 TRBV5-5 TRBD1 - CASSPPGQGVTGREQYF TGTGCCAGCAGCCCCCCGGGACAGGGGGTAACAGGGAGGGAGCAGTACTTC
TRBJ2-1 TRBV7-2 TRBD1 - CASSADRARGDEQFF TGTGCCAGCAGCGCTGACAGGGCCCGGGGCGATGAGCAGTTCTTC
TRBJ2-7 TRBV21-1 - - CASFTSGGAYEQYF TGTGCCAGCTTCACTAGCGGGGGGGCTTACGAGCAGTACTTC
TRBJ1-3 TRBV5-8 TRBD1 - CASSLDLGTVNTIYF TGTGCCAGCAGCTTGGACCTCGGGACAGTAAACACCATATATTTT
TRBJ1-3 TRBV9 - - CASSVGGNTIYF TGTGCCAGCAGCGTAGGCGGCAACACCATATATTTT
TRBJ1-2 TRBV23-1 - - CASTSVRNPRGYGYTF TGCGCCAGCACATCAGTTAGGAACCCCAGAGGCTATGGCTACACCTTC
TRBJ1-1 TRBV5-1 - - CASSLSGDTEAFF TGCGCCAGCAGCTTGTCCGGGGACACTGAAGCTTTCTTT
TRBJ2-3 TRBV7-6 - once CASSLARSPPLPSTDTQYF TGTGCCAGCAGCTTAGCGCGATCCCCCCCCCTCCCTAGCACAGATACGCAGTATTTT
TRBJ1-5 TRBV19 - - CGQSNQPQHF TGCGGACAGAGCAATCAGCCCCAGCATTTT
TRBJ1-2 TRBV6-5 - - CASSPRPFYGYTF TGTGCCAGCAGCCCCAGGCCGTTCTATGGCTACACCTTC
TRBJ1-1 TRBV19 - - CASSLLTGAEAFF TGTGCCAGTAGTCTATTAACAGGTGCCGAAGCTTTCTTT
TRBJ1-2 TRBV7-9 - - CASSLVTLGYTF TGTGCCAGCAGCTTAGTTACTCTTGGCTACACCTTC
TRBJ1-5 TRBV6-5 - - CASRATGNQPQHF TGTGCCAGCAGGGCGACAGGCAATCAGCCCCAGCATTTT
TRBJ1-2 TRBV5-1 TRBD1 - CASSLVGTGAAGYTF TGCGCCAGCAGCTTGGTTGGGACAGGGGCCGCTGGCTACACCTTC
TRBJ1-1 TRBV10-1 - once CASSDPEGTEAFF TGCGCCAGCAGTGACCCGGAGGGAACTGAAGCTTTCTTT
TRBJ2-3 TRBV1 - - CTSSRTSGATDTQYF TGCACCAGCAGCCGAACTTCTGGAGCCACAGATACGCAGTATTTT
TRBJ1-1 TRBV7-9 - - CASSQGRSVNTEAFF TGTGCCAGCAGCCAAGGGAGGTCGGTGAACACTGAAGCTTTCTTT